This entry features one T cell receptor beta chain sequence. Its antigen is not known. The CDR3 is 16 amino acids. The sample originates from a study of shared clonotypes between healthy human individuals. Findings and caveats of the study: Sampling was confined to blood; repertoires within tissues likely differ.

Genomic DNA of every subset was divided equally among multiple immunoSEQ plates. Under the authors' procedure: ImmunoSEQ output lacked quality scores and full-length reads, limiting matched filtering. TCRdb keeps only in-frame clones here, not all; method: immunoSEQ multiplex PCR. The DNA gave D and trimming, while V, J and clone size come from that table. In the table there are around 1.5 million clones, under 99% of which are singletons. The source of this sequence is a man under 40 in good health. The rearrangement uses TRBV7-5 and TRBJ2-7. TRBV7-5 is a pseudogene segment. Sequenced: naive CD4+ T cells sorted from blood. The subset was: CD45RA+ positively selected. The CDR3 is CARSLNGTKVSYEQYF. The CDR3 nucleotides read TGTGCCAGAAGCCTAAACGGGACGAAAGTCTCCTACGAGCAGTACTTC.